This TCR beta chain was profiled in a study of immune characterization of retroperitoneal liposarcoma. In its sample, this clonotype is medium-sized. Germline V gives CDR1 MNHEY, CDR2 SVGAGI. The CDR3 length is 15 residues. J lost 5 bases, V lost 0 bases, and 6 bases had no gene match. TCRdb analysed the PCR reads with MiXCR anew, one entry per CDR3 protein. The sample consists of some 20,000 distinct CDR3 sequences, 37% of them appearing once. The rearrangement uses TRBV6-5 and TRBJ2-7; TRBD1 matches at 8 bases. This TCR was recovered from a male donor with retroperitoneal liposarcoma. Sequenced material: blood. CDR3 nucleotides: TGTGCCAGCAGTTACTCTTGGGACAGGAGGAACGAGCAGTACTTC. Its translation is CASSYSWDRRNEQYF.